The clone carrying this T cell receptor beta chain was observed many times. Trimming left V 6 bases short and J 0 bases short, with 2 bases between. Germline V gene lookup returns CDR1 SQVTM and CDR2 ANQGSEA. The CDR3 consists of 10 residues. TCRdb re-called the RT-PCR reads through MiXCR, storing one row per CDR3 protein. The table lists about 700,000 distinct CDR3 sequences, 11% to 15% of them singletons, with about 3.9% in the top ten. This TCR came from a female donor in good health, serving as a healthy control. The rearrangement links TRBV29-1 to TRBJ2-5; D is uncertain. The sequenced sample consisted of memory CD4+ T cells from blood. The CDR3 spells CSVYQETQYF. The CDR3 DNA sequence: TGCAGCGTCTACCAAGAGACCCAGTACTTC.